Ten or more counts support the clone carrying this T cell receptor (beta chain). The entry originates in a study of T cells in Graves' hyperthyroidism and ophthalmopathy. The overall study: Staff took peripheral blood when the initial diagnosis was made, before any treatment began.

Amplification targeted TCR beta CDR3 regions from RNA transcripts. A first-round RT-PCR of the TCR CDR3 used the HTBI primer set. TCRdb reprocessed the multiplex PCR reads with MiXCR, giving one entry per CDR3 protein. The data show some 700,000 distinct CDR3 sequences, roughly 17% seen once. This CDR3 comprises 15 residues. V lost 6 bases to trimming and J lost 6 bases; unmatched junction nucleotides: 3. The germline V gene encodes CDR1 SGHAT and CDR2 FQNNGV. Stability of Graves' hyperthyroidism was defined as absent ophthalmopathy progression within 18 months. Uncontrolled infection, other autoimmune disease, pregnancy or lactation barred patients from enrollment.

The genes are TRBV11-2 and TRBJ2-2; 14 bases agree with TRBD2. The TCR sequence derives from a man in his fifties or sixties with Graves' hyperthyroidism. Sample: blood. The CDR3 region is CASRGLAGDPGELFF. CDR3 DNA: TGTGCCAGCAGGGGACTAGCGGGAGATCCCGGGGAGCTGTTTTTT.